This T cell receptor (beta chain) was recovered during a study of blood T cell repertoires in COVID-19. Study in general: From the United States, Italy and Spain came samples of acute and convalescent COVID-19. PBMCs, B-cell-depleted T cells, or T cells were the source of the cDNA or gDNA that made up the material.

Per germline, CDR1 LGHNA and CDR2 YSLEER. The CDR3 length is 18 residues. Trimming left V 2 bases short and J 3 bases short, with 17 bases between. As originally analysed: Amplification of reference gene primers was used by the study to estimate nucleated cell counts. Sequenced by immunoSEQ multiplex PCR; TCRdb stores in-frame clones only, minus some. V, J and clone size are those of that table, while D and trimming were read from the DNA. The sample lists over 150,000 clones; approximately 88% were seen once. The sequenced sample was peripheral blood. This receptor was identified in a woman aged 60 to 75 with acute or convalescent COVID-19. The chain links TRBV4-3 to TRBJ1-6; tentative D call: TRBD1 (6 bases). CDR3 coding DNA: TGCGCCAGCAGCCAACGCCCTAACAGGGCTGTCTATAATTCACCCCTCCACTTT. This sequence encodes CASSQRPNRAVYNSPLHF.